These 2 T cell receptor beta chains were all obtained from the same sample, sequenced in a study of long-term antiretroviral therapy in people with HIV. Survey-level immunoSEQ v3.0 assays were run. Libraries were prepared by immunoSEQ multiplex PCR; TCRdb keeps only in-frame clonotypes and omits some of them. Of 7,500 to 8,500 clones listed, over 70% were seen once; the top ten hold roughly 13%. The source was unsorted PBMCs, collected about 2.5 years before starting antiretroviral therapy. These receptors came from a man aged 40-55 years with HIV.

This chain connects TRBV10-2 to TRBJ1-1; TRBD1 is a possible D gene (6 bases). The CDR3 has 16 residues. Looked up from germline, CDR1 is WSHSY and CDR2 is SAAADI. Trimming left V 5 bases short and J 1 base short, with 17 bases between. DNA for the CDR3: TGCGCCAGCAGTTCTCACGGGGGCGCGGGGAACACTGAAGCTTTCTTT. Its translation is CASSSHGGAGNTEAFF.

The J gene is TRBJ2-7, the V gene TRBV5-1; 8 nucleotides agree with TRBD1. This CDR3 is 14 amino acids long. CDR1 SGHRS and CDR2 YFSETQ come from the germline V gene. V shed 4 bases and J 4 bases; nucleotides not matched to a gene: 7. The CDR3 loop is CASSDRDRRYEQYF. The CDR3 region has the DNA TGCGCCAGCAGCGATAGGGACAGGCGATACGAGCAGTACTTC.